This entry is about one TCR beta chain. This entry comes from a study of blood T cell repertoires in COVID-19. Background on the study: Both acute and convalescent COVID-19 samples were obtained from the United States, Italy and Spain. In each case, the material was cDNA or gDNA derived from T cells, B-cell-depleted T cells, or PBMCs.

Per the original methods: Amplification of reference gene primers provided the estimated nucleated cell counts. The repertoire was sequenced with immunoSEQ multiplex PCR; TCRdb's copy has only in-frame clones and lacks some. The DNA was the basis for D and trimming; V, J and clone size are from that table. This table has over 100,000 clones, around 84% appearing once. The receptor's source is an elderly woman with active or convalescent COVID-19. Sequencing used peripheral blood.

The CDR3 nucleotides read TGCGCCAGCAGCTCGTCCTTGGGGGCCCAAGAGACCCAGTACTTC. This encodes CASSSSLGAQETQYF. The chain carries TRBV5-1 and TRBJ2-5, with D tentatively TRBD1 (6 bases). V shed 3 bases and J shed 1 base, with 13 bases lying between them. The CDR3 contains 15 residues. Germline lookup yields CDR1 SGHRS and CDR2 YFSETQ.